This T cell receptor (beta chain) was recovered during a study of blood T cell repertoires in COVID-19. Each exposed participant met a COVID-19 case in the 2 weeks preceding study entry. Authors' analysis steps: Amplification of reference gene primers provided the estimated nucleated cell counts. Sequencing was performed with immunoSEQ multiplex PCR; in TCRdb, only in-frame clones are kept and a portion is missing. V, J and clone size reflect that table, while D and trimming were determined from the DNA. The top ten hold more than 4.5% of the sample, which has 150,000 or so clones, over 70% seen once. V dropped 6 bases and J dropped 1 base, with 14 bases sitting between them. This CDR3 has 14 residues. From germline, CDR1 is SGHRS and CDR2 YFSETQ.

What was sequenced was PBMCs or T cells enriched from blood (not recorded which). V gene TRBV5-1 combines with J gene TRBJ2-7; no reliable D call. This sequence was found in a man between 65 and 79 years old who had been exposed to COVID-19. The CDR3 DNA follows: TGCGCCAGCATGGCCCAGGATGCGTCCTACGAGCAGTACTTC. As protein: CASMAQDASYEQYF.